The 21 T cell receptor beta chains listed next were all sequenced from one sample in a study of human T cells and chemical hapten exposure. TCRdb re-called the RACE reads with MiXCR, one entry per CDR3 protein. The table has 25,000 to 35,000 distinct CDR3 sequences, approximately 6% seen once. Time point noted: patch test 3, about 24 weeks after DPC sensitization. The treatment: therapeutic diphenylcyclopropenone sensitization with weekly scalp DPC. The sequences come from whole blood, collected in connection with sensitization to the hapten diphenylcyclopropenone (DPC). The receptors stem from a man aged 25-45 years with alopecia areata. Some clones in this sample may be carry-over from other donors' samples.

This clonotype was counted at least ten times. The V call is TRBV5-1, the J call TRBJ1-6, with 8 bases matching TRBD1. This CDR3 region has 18 residues. The junction had 20 bases not matched to a gene; V was cut back by 3 bases and J by 12 bases. The germline V gene has CDR1 SGHRS and CDR2 YFSETQ. Here the CDR3 DNA reads TGCGCCAGCAGCTCGTCGGCCCAGGGGGCGCAGGTGGCAATACCCCTCCACTTT. It specifies CASSSSAQGAQVAIPLHF.

This clonotype was detected ten times or more. CDR3 sequence (DNA): TGTGCCAGCAGTGAGAACACTGAAGCTTTCTTT. This gives the protein CASSENTEAFF. V is TRBV2 and J is TRBJ1-1; no firm D call. This CDR3 region has 11 residues. V was pared by 3 bases and J by 1 base, with 0 bases between. The germline V gene encodes CDR1 SNHLY and CDR2 FYNNEI.

This clonotype was seen more than once but under ten times. The chain employs TRBV14 and TRBJ2-7, with D uncertain. Trimming pared 2 bases from V and 9 bases from J, leaving 17 bases between. The CDR3 length is 14 residues. Germline CDR1 SGHDN, CDR2 FVKESK. CDR3 in DNA: TGTGCCAGCAGCCAATCCCCTGGATCTTGGGGGCAGTACTTC. It translates to CASSQSPGSWGQYF.

This clonotype was seen more than once but under ten times. The J gene is TRBJ1-2, the V gene TRBV10-3; D gene uncertain. The CDR3 loop spans 15 amino acids. Trimming removed 8 bases from V and 0 bases from J, with 16 bases in between. Germline V lookup: CDR1 ENHRY, CDR2 SYGVKD. In DNA form, the CDR3 reads TGTGCCATCCTTAACGGCGGGGAAGCTAACTATGGCTACACCTTC. Residues: CAILNGGEANYGYTF.

There are a few counts of this clonotype. The chain uses TRBV27 and TRBJ2-7, with 7 bases matching TRBD1. This CDR3 has 16 amino acids. Losses at the gene ends were 7 bases for V and 5 bases for J; bases not matched to a gene: 17. From germline, CDR1 is MNHEY and CDR2 SMNVEV (reference sequence). The CDR3 region is CASKSTLTGRGDEQYF. The CDR3 bases are TGTGCCAGCAAGAGTACCTTGACAGGGAGAGGCGACGAGCAGTACTTC.

This clonotype was seen ten or more times. V and J are TRBV14 and TRBJ2-1; D ambiguous. Germline CDR1 reads SGHDN; CDR2 reads FVKESK. The CDR3 spans 11 residues. The V gene lost 5 bases and the J gene lost 6 bases, with 5 bases spanning the gap. CDR3 DNA: TGTGCCAGCAGCGCTCGCAATGAGCAGTTCTTC. Residues: CASSARNEQFF.

This clonotype has ten or more counts. V gene TRBV27 combines with J gene TRBJ1-2; 10 bases line up with TRBD1. CDR3 length: 15 residues. V shed 4 bases and J 8 bases; nucleotides not matched to a gene: 10. In germline, CDR1 is MNHEY, CDR2 SMNVEV (reference sequence). CDR3 nucleotides: TGTGCCAGCAGTTGGGCAGGACAGGGGGAAAGAGGCTACACCTTC. Translation: CASSWAGQGERGYTF.

This clonotype was counted many times. The chain carries TRBV12-3 or TRBV12-4 and TRBJ2-6, with TRBD1 identical over 8 bases. CDR3 length: 19 residues. V trimming: 4 bases; J trimming: 3 bases; junction bases outside the gene matches: 14. The CDR3, as DNA: TGTGCCAGCAGTTCCCTACAGGGGGTTGAGGAAGTTGGGGCCAACGTCCTGACTTTC. Translated: CASSSLQGVEEVGANVLTF.

This clonotype was recorded at least ten times. CDR3 residues: CASSSADRSYEQYF. The CDR3, as DNA: TGTGCCAGCAGCTCGGCGGACAGGAGTTACGAGCAGTACTTC. This sequence joins TRBV11-2 and TRBJ2-7, with 7 bases that match TRBD1. V dropped 4 bases and J dropped 4; count of bases not matched to a gene: 7. CDR1 is SGHAT and CDR2 is FQNNGV in the germline V gene. The CDR3 has 14 amino acids. The full variable domain, rest sourced from reference TRBV11-2 and TRBJ2-7, is EAGVAQSPRYKIIEKRQSVAFWCNPISGHATLYWYQQILGQGPKLLIQFQNNGVVDDSQLPKDRFSAERLKGVDSTLKIQPAKLEDSAVYLCASSSADRSYEQYFGPGTRLTVT.

This clonotype was observed many times. This chain joins TRBV25-1 and TRBJ2-7; D possibly uses TRBD1 or TRBD2 (5 bases each). CDR1 and CDR2 (germline): MGHDK, SYGVNS. The CDR3 extends over 17 amino acids. Trimming took off 2 bases at V and 0 bases at J, with 17 bases between the two ends. The CDR3 is CASSEIGSGGGSYEQYF. The CDR3 DNA sequence: TGTGCCAGCAGTGAAATAGGTTCGGGTGGGGGCTCCTACGAGCAGTACTTC.

There are many counts of this clonotype. The J gene is TRBJ1-2, the V gene TRBV12-3 or TRBV12-4, with a tentative D call TRBD1 (6 bases). Trimming took 5 bases from V and 1 from J, leaving 14 bases between them. This CDR3 comprises 15 residues. CDR3 bases: TGTGCCAGCAGTCCGAACAGGGACCTTAACTATGGCTACACCTTC. The encoded protein is CASSPNRDLNYGYTF.

This clonotype showed up many times. The chain employs TRBV7-2 and TRBJ2-5, with 7 bases identical to TRBD2. The CDR3 is 12 residues long. CDR1 SGHTA and CDR2 FQGNSA come from the germline V gene. J was trimmed by 7 bases and V by 5 bases; bases with no gene match: 4. CDR3 loop: CASSPERGTQYF. In nucleotides, the CDR3 is TGTGCCAGCAGCCCCGAGCGGGGGACCCAGTACTTC.

This clonotype was seen repeatedly, ten times or more. The V gene is TRBV5-5, the J gene TRBJ2-2, with a weak D call TRBD2 (7 bases). Trimming took 0 bases from V and 5 from J, leaving 14 bases between them. The CDR3 spans 16 residues. The V gene's germline CDR1 is SGHKS and CDR2 YYEKEE (reference sequence). The CDR3 coding sequence is TGTGCCAGCAGCTTGGCCCCCGGGGGGCAAACCGGGGAGCTGTTTTTT. Protein product: CASSLAPGGQTGELFF.

This clonotype came up many times. The rearrangement joins TRBV19 to TRBJ2-4; 9 bases match TRBD1. V was clipped by 1 base and J by 1 base; unmatched bases: 8. This CDR3 spans 18 amino acids. Germline CDR1 is LNHDA and CDR2 is SQIVND (reference sequence). The CDR3 DNA reads TGTGCCAGTAGTATAGCCCCCCGGGACAGGGACGCCAAAAACATTCAGTACTTC. Its protein is CASSIAPRDRDAKNIQYF.

This clonotype came up many times. This sequence joins TRBV10-3 and TRBJ2-3; perhaps D is TRBD1 or TRBD2 (6 bases each). Trimming removed 8 bases at V and 6 bases at J, with 18 bases between. Per the germline V gene, CDR1 is ENHRY and CDR2 is SYGVKD. The CDR3 spans 14 residues. The DNA of the CDR3 is TGTGCCATCGGGCCCAGGGGTGCGGGGGATACGCAGTATTTT. Protein: CAIGPRGAGDTQYF.

This clonotype was observed many times. J is TRBJ1-2 and V is TRBV12-3 or TRBV12-4; weak D call: TRBD1 (6 bases). Trimming took 3 bases from V and 0 from J, leaving 8 bases between them. This CDR3 has 14 amino acids. As DNA, the CDR3 is TGTGCCAGCAGTTTCAGGACAGCTAACTATGGCTACACCTTC. Its translation: CASSFRTANYGYTF.

This clonotype has at least ten counts. This chain uses TRBV5-4 with TRBJ2-6; tentatively, D is TRBD2 (5 bases). V lost 2 bases to trimming and J lost 5 bases, with 8 bases between them. Germline values: CDR1 SGHNT, CDR2 YYREEE (reference sequence). The CDR3 consists of 14 residues. The CDR3 DNA reads as TGTGCCAGCAGCTTCGGGGTCTGGGCCAACGTCCTGACTTTC. The encoded protein is CASSFGVWANVLTF. The full variable domain, with the rest looked up from reference TRBV5-4 and TRBJ2-6, is ETGVTQSPTHLIKTRGQQVTLRCSSQSGHNTVSWYQQALGQGPQFIFQYYREEENGRGNFPPRFSGLQFPNYSSELNVNALELDDSALYLCASSFGVWANVLTFGAGSRLTVL.

This clonotype was counted ten times or more. The rearrangement uses TRBV14 and TRBJ1-2, with 10 bases aligning to TRBD1. V shed 2 bases, J shed 0 bases, and the junction held 3 bases outside the gene matches. CDR1 is SGHDN, CDR2 FVKESK, per germline. The CDR3 covers 16 residues. DNA for the CDR3: TGTGCCAGCAGCCAATTGACAGGGGGCCCTAACTATGGCTACACCTTC. Its protein product is CASSQLTGGPNYGYTF.

This clonotype has a count of ten or more. The chain is built from TRBV5-5 and TRBJ1-4; D unresolved. This CDR3 contains 14 residues. V was clipped by 4 bases and J by 6 bases, with 13 bases between them. Germline-derived CDR1 and CDR2 are SGHKS and YYEKEE (reference sequence). The CDR3 DNA follows: TGTGCCAGCAGCCCCACGGGAGGTCATGAAAAACTGTTTTTT. The encoded protein is CASSPTGGHEKLFF. Based on the CDR3 plus reference TRBV5-5 and TRBJ1-4, the full variable domain is DAGVTQSPTHLIKTRGQQVTLRCSPISGHKSVSWYQQVLGQGPQFIFQYYEKEERGRGNFPDRFSARQFPNYSSELNVNALLLGDSALYLCASSPTGGHEKLFFGSGTQLSVL.

This clonotype was observed at least ten times. The chain uses TRBV5-1 and TRBJ2-2, with D hard to call. Germline CDR1 is SGHRS and CDR2 is YFSETQ. CDR3 length: 16 amino acids. The V end lost 0 bases, the J end lost 0 bases, and 9 bases lay between the germline ends. The CDR3 reads CASSLVAGANTGELFF. The DNA for the CDR3 is TGCGCCAGCAGCTTGGTGGCCGGTGCGAACACCGGGGAGCTGTTTTTT.

This clonotype was counted at least ten times. V is TRBV7-2 and J is TRBJ1-2, with D perhaps TRBD1 (5 bases). Per germline, CDR1 SGHTA and CDR2 FQGNSA. The CDR3 is made up of 14 amino acids. Trimming removed 5 bases from V and 1 base from J, with 11 bases in between. CDR3 bases: TGTGCCAGCAGCCCGGGGCAGAATAACTATGGCTACACCTTC. Protein product: CASSPGQNNYGYTF. Looking up the rest from reference TRBV7-2 and TRBJ1-2 gives the full variable domain: GAGVSQSPSNKVTEKGKDVELRCDPISGHTALYWYRQSLGQGLEFLIYFQGNSAPDKSGLPSDRFSAERTGGSVSTLTIQRTQQEDSAVYLCASSPGQNNYGYTFGSGTRLTVV.